What follows is one T cell receptor beta chain and its context. Its antigen is unidentified. The entry originates in a study of T cells in Graves' hyperthyroidism and ophthalmopathy. Germline CDR1 and CDR2: SGHRS and YFSETQ. Unmatched junction bases numbered 2, after V lost 3 bases and J lost 5 bases. The length of the CDR3 is 14 residues. Graves' hyperthyroidism qualified as stable when ophthalmopathy did not progress within 18 months. The hyperthyroidism was newly diagnosed and had lasted under 2 months; the patients were aged 18 to 65. About 10 ml fresh peripheral blood yielded the PBMCs. Researchers amplified the TCR beta CDR3 regions from RNA transcripts. The HTBI set primed first-round TCR CDR3 RT-PCR. TCRdb itself ran the multiplex PCR reads through MiXCR, one entry per CDR3 protein. This sample has under 450,000 distinct CDR3 sequences, with 15% to 17% found just once. Study outcomes and limitations: Classification by a 13 V-J model distinguished ophthalmopathy from stable hyperthyroidism.

Material for sequencing was blood. This TCR was sampled from a woman aged 18-29 years with Graves' hyperthyroidism. The chain links TRBV5-1 to TRBJ1-2; 12 nucleotides match TRBD1. The CDR3 DNA reads as TGCGCCAGCAGCTCGGGACAGGGGGCTTATGGCTACACCTTC. This gives the protein CASSSGQGAYGYTF. Full variable domain (missing parts from reference TRBV5-1 and TRBJ1-2): KAGVTQTPRYLIKTRGQQVTLSCSPISGHRSVSWYQQTPGQGLQFLFEYFSETQRNKGNFPGRFSGRQFSNSRSEMNVSTLELGDSALYLCASSSGQGAYGYTFGSGTRLTVV.